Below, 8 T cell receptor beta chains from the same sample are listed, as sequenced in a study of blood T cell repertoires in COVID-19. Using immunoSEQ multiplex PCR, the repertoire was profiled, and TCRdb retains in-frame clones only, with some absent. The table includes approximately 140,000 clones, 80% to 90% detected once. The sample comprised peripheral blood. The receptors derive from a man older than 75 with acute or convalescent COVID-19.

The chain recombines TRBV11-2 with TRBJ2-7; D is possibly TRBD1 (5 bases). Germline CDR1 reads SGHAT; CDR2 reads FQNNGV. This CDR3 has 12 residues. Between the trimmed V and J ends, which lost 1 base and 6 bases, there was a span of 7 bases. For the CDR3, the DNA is TGTGCCAGCAGCTTAGCAGGGATCGAGCAGTACTTC. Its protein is CASSLAGIEQYF.

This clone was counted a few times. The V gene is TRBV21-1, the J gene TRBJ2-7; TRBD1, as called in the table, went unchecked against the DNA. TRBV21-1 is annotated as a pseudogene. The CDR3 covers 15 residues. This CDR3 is CASSKVRDNPYEQYF. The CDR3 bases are TGTGCCAGCAGCAAAGTAAGGGACAACCCCTACGAGCAGTACTTC.

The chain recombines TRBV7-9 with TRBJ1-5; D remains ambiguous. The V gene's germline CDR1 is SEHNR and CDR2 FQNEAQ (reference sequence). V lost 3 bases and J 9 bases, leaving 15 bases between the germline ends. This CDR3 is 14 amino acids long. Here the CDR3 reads CASSLDGPGWPQHF. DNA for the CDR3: TGTGCCAGCAGCTTGGACGGGCCGGGGTGGCCCCAGCATTTT.

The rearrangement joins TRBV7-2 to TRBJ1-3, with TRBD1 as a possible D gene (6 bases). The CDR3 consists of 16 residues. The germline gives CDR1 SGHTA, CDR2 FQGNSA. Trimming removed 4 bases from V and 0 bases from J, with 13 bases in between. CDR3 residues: CASSSEQGFSGNTIYF. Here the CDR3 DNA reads TGTGCCAGCAGCTCTGAGCAGGGGTTCTCTGGAAACACCATATATTTT.

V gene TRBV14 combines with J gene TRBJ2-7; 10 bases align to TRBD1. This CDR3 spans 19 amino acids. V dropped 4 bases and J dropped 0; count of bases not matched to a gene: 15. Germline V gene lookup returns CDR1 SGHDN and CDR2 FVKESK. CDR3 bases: TGTGCCAGCAGCCCAGGCGCCCGGGACAGGGGACTTCCCTCCTACGAGCAGTACTTC. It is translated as CASSPGARDRGLPSYEQYF.

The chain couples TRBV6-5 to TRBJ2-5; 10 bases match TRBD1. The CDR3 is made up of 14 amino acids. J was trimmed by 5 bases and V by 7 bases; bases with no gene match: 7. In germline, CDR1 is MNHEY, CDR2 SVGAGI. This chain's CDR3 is CASMRQGAGETQYF. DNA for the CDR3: TGTGCCAGCATGAGACAGGGGGCTGGGGAGACCCAGTACTTC.

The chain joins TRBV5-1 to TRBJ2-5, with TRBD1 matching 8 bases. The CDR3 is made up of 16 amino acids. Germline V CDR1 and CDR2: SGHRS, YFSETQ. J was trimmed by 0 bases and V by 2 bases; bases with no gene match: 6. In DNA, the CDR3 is TGCGCCAGCAGCTTATCCGGGACAGGCTACCAAGAGACCCAGTACTTC. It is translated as CASSLSGTGYQETQYF.

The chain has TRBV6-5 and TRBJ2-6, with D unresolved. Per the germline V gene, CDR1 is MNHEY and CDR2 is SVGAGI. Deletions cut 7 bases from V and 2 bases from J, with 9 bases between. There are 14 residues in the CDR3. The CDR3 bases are TGTGCCAGCAAACGGTTTCCTGGGGCCAACGTCCTGACTTTC. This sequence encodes CASKRFPGANVLTF.